This TCR beta chain emerged from a study of blood T cells in healthy people across ages. General study findings and limits: TCR beta diversity tracked closely with naive T cell percentage. A roughly linear fall in TCR beta diversity per million T cells was seen with increasing age.

Germline values: CDR1 DFQATT, CDR2 SNEGSKA (reference sequence). This CDR3 is built from 18 residues. The V end lost 1 base, the J end lost 8 bases, and 27 bases lay between the germline ends. A second PCR of 7 to 11 cycles used a sample-barcoded 5' primer and a J-beta primer mix. TCRdb reanalysed the 5' RACE reads using MiXCR and keeps one entry per CDR3 protein. The repertoire has approximately 400,000 distinct CDR3 sequences, 50% to 60% of them found once; the top ten carry under 65%. Notes on this clonotype: Its specificity is not known.

The authors drew about 10 milliliters of peripheral blood from each donor. Source material: blood. The gene calls are TRBV20-1 and TRBJ2-1, with D perhaps TRBD2 (6 bases). This sequence originates from a man aged 60 to 69 in good health. The CDR3 here is CSARGGSGRTSPADEQFF. CDR3 sequence (DNA): TGCAGTGCTAGAGGTGGTAGTGGGAGGACCTCCCCGGCCGATGAGCAGTTCTTC.